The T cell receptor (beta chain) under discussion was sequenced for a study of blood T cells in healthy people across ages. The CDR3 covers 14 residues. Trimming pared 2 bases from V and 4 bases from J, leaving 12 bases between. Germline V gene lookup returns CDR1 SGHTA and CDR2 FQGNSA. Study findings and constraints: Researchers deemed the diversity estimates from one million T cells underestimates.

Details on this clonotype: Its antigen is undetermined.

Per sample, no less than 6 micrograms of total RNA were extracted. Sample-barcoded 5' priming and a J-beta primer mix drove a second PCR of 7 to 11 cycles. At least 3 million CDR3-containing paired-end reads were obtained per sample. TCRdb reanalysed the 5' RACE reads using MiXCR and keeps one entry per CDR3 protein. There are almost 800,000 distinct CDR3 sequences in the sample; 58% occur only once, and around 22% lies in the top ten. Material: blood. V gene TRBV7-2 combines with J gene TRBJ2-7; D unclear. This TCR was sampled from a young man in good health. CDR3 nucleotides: TGTGCCAGCAGCTTAAATCCCCCCCCATACGAGCAGTACTTC. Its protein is CASSLNPPPYEQYF.